The 23 T cell receptor beta chains presented below share a single source sample, sequenced in a study of pediatric ulcerative colitis. One to two pinch biopsies were taken from the rectum during colonoscopy. Assay: immunoSEQ multiplex PCR; the TCRdb copy retains only in-frame clones and omits some. The sample shows 40,000 to 60,000 clones, about 78% of them seen only once. Sequenced material: gut tissue. The receptors derive from a girl between 5 and 17 years old with moderate ulcerative colitis.

A single count supports this clone. The chain uses TRBV27 and TRBJ2-1; no clear D. The ends were cut back, 1 base at V and 6 bases at J, with 16 bases in the middle. From germline, CDR1 is MNHEY and CDR2 SMNVEV (reference sequence). The CDR3 sequence is 16 residues long. The CDR3 DNA follows: TGTGCCAGCAGTTTATACCTGGGGATCGATGGCAATGAGCAGTTCTTC. Protein: CASSLYLGIDGNEQFF.

In its sample, this clone was seen a few times. This same CDR3 is encoded by further DNA sequences in the sample. The chain is built from TRBV5-1 and TRBJ1-4; the D is unclear. Germline CDR1 and CDR2: SGHRS and YFSETQ. V lost 0 bases, J lost 6 bases, and 9 bases lay in between. CDR3 length: 14 residues. CDR3 DNA sequence: TGCGCCAGCAGCTTGGCGGGCGGTTATGAAAAACTGTTTTTT. Its protein product is CASSLAGGYEKLFF.

The genes are TRBV19 and TRBJ1-3; D is unclear. With 1 base removed from V and 8 bases from J, the gap between germline ends came to 12 bases. This CDR3 comprises 14 residues. CDR1 LNHDA and CDR2 SQIVND come from the germline V gene (reference sequence). The CDR3 DNA is TGTGCCAGTAGTATAGGCCTCTCCACGGACACCATATATTTT. It translates to CASSIGLSTDTIYF.

The chain has TRBV18 and TRBJ2-3; D gene ambiguous. The CDR3 extends over 15 amino acids. V lost 4 bases, J lost 2 bases, and 13 bases lay in between. Germline V lookup: CDR1 KGHSH, CDR2 LQKENI. CDR3 sequence: CASSLGRQSTDTQYF. CDR3 in DNA: TGTGCCAGCTCACTAGGCCGGCAGTCCACAGATACGCAGTATTTT.

The V and J genes are TRBV19 and TRBJ2-5, with TRBD2 identical over 9 bases. This CDR3 has 15 residues. The V and J ends lost 5 bases and 5 bases, in that order; junction bases with no gene match: 9. From germline, CDR1 is LNHDA and CDR2 SQIVND (reference sequence). Here the CDR3 DNA reads TGTGCCAGTAGTTATCGCGGGAGGGCTGGGGAGACCCAGTACTTC. Encoded protein: CASSYRGRAGETQYF.

This chain joins TRBV6-1 and TRBJ2-3; tentative D call: TRBD2 (6 bases). The germline V gene encodes CDR1 MNHNS and CDR2 SASEGT. The CDR3 is 15 amino acids. V was cut by 6 bases and J by 4 bases, with 17 bases left in between. The CDR3 DNA follows: TGTGCCAGCAGGGGTATGCGGGGACCATCAGATACGCAGTATTTT. Protein sequence: CASRGMRGPSDTQYF.

The rearrangement uses TRBV9 and TRBJ1-2; 8 bases align to TRBD1. The CDR3 extends over 15 amino acids. After removal of 0 bases from V and 7 bases from J, the junction contained 8 bases not matched to a gene. Germline CDR1 SGDLS, CDR2 YYNGEE. CDR3 amino acids: CASSVGLSGGFGYTF. In DNA form, the CDR3 reads TGTGCCAGCAGCGTAGGCCTGTCAGGGGGCTTTGGCTACACCTTC.

V usage is TRBV5-6 and J usage is TRBJ1-3; D remains unclear. The CDR3 extends over 14 amino acids. CDR1 SGHDT and CDR2 YYEEEE come from the germline V gene. Trimming removed 2 bases at V and 0 bases at J, with 6 bases between. In nucleotides, the CDR3 is TGTGCCAGCAGCTTTTGGAGCTCTGGAAACACCATATATTTT. Encoded protein: CASSFWSSGNTIYF.

The chain combines TRBV5-1 with TRBJ2-3; the match to TRBD1 covers 8 bases. The CDR3 loop spans 17 amino acids. Losses at the gene ends were 5 bases for V and 1 base for J; bases not matched to a gene: 12. Germline V gene data show CDR1 as SGHRS and CDR2 as YFSETQ. The CDR3 DNA sequence: TGCGCCAGCAGTTTAGGACAGGGCGCTCAACGCACAGATACGCAGTATTTT. Protein: CASSLGQGAQRTDTQYF.

The chain recombines TRBV9 with TRBJ1-2; D might be TRBD1 (6 bases). V was shortened by 0 bases and J by 12 bases, with 12 bases between the two germline ends. The CDR3 has 12 amino acids. Germline V gene lookup returns CDR1 SGDLS and CDR2 YYNGEE. CDR3 nucleotides: TGTGCCAGCAGCGTAGTAGGGGGGAGCAACACCTTC. Its translation: CASSVVGGSNTF.

The chain links TRBV15 to TRBJ1-5, with 7 bases lining up with TRBD1. V lost 3 bases, J lost 7 bases, and 6 bases stayed unmatched. Germline V gene data show CDR1 as LNHNV and CDR2 as YYDKDF (reference sequence). The CDR3 sequence is 14 residues long. For the CDR3, the DNA is TGTGCCACCAGCAGCTCCGGGACAGCCCAGCCCCAGCATTTT. Amino acid sequence: CATSSSGTAQPQHF.

To note about this clone: Sequence at one end of the junction differs from germline and may be a read error. The chain recombines TRBV5-6 with TRBJ2-1; 8 nucleotides line up with TRBD2. Germline-derived CDR1 and CDR2 are SGHDT and YYEEEE. The CDR3 extends over 11 amino acids. In nucleotides, the CDR3 is TGTGCCAGCAGCTCGGGGACTAGTTCGCTCTTC. This gives the protein CASSSGTSSLF. Complete variable domain (other parts from reference TRBV5-6 and TRBJ2-1): DAGVTQSPTHLIKTRGQQVTLRCSPKSGHDTVSWYQQALGQGPQFIFQYYEEEERQRGNFPDRFSGHQFPNYSSELNVNALLLGDSALYLCASSSGTSSLFGPGTRLTVL.

The chain recombines TRBV7-9 with TRBJ2-7, with D possibly TRBD1 on 6 matching bases. There are 15 residues in the CDR3. V was shortened by 4 bases and J by 7 bases, with 20 bases between the two germline ends. Germline values: CDR1 SEHNR, CDR2 FQNEAQ (reference sequence). DNA of the CDR3: TGTGCCAGCAGCTACCCGGGGACAATTTTGGGGGAGCAGTACTTC. Translation: CASSYPGTILGEQYF.

The chain employs TRBV9 and TRBJ1-1, with D hard to call. Trimming took 3 bases from V and 4 from J, leaving 13 bases between them. The V gene's germline CDR1 is SGDLS and CDR2 YYNGEE. This CDR3 region has 14 residues. Here the CDR3 DNA reads TGTGCCAGCAGCGCACAAGCGTGGGGCACTGAAGCTTTCTTT. It specifies CASSAQAWGTEAFF.

The V gene is TRBV6-6, the J gene TRBJ2-1; possibly TRBD1 for D (6 bases). CDR3 length: 15 residues. Trimming took 5 bases from V and 0 from J, leaving 11 bases between them. The V gene's germline CDR1 is MNHNY and CDR2 SVGAGI (reference sequence). The chain's CDR3 is CASSSTGSSYNEQFF. The CDR3 bases are TGTGCCAGCAGTAGCACAGGGAGCTCCTACAATGAGCAGTTCTTC.

The chain combines TRBV15 with TRBJ2-7; D tentatively reads TRBD1 or TRBD2 (5 bases each). CDR1 LNHNV and CDR2 YYDKDF come from the germline V gene (reference sequence). This CDR3 has 16 amino acids. V lost 1 base to trimming and J lost 1 base, with 14 bases between them. Here the CDR3 reads CATSRASAGSSYEQYF. Written as DNA, the CDR3 is TGTGCCACCAGCAGAGCTTCGGCAGGGAGTTCCTACGAGCAGTACTTC.

This sequence joins TRBV5-1 and TRBJ1-2, with TRBD1 matching over 7 bases. The CDR3 loop spans 12 amino acids. J gave up 7 bases and V 3 bases, and 3 bases lay outside the gene matches. Germline V gives CDR1 SGHRS, CDR2 YFSETQ. Here the CDR3 reads CASSSDRVGYTF. CDR3 DNA: TGCGCCAGCAGCTCAGACAGGGTTGGCTACACCTTC.

This chain uses TRBV21-1 with TRBJ2-6. TRBV21-1 counts as a pseudogene. CDR3 size: 14 residues. The CDR3 bases are TGTGCCAGCAGCAAAGAGTCTGGGGCCAACGTCCTGACTTTC. It translates to CASSKESGANVLTF.

The chain uses TRBV29-1 and TRBJ2-7; weak D call: TRBD2 (5 bases). The germline gives CDR1 SQVTM, CDR2 ANQGSEA. The CDR3 loop spans 12 amino acids. Trimming removed 6 bases from V and 2 bases from J, with 11 bases in between. CDR3 in amino acids: CSVGRDAYEQYF. In nucleotides, the CDR3 is TGCAGCGTAGGCCGGGATGCCTACGAGCAGTACTTC.

The chain employs TRBV5-1 and TRBJ1-1, with TRBD1 matching 7 bases. Germline V CDR1 and CDR2: SGHRS, YFSETQ. V trimming: 4 bases; J trimming: 5 bases; junction bases outside the gene matches: 5. The CDR3 loop spans 13 amino acids. For the CDR3, the DNA is TGCGCCAGCAGCACACAGGGGCCGACTGAAGCTTTCTTT. Translated, it gives CASSTQGPTEAFF.

The J gene is TRBJ1-5, the V gene TRBV7-2; 8 bases agree with TRBD1. V lost 3 bases to trimming and J lost 3 bases; unmatched junction nucleotides: 7. This CDR3 has 16 amino acids. The V gene's germline CDR1 is SGHTA and CDR2 FQGNSA. The CDR3 loop is CASSFGDRGSNQPQHF. Written as DNA, the CDR3 is TGTGCCAGCAGCTTCGGCGACAGGGGATCCAATCAGCCCCAGCATTTT. The full variable domain, in which reference TRBV7-2 and TRBJ1-5 provide the parts outside the CDR3, is GAGVSQSPSNKVTEKGKDVELRCDPISGHTALYWYRQSLGQGLEFLIYFQGNSAPDKSGLPSDRFSAERTGGSVSTLTIQRTQQEDSAVYLCASSFGDRGSNQPQHFGDGTRLSIL.

The chain combines TRBV5-1 with TRBJ2-1; D remains ambiguous. Germline CDR1 and CDR2: SGHRS and YFSETQ. CDR3 size: 15 residues. V dropped 2 bases and J dropped 0 bases, with 9 bases sitting between them. CDR3 in amino acids: CASSLVRSSYNEQFF. CDR3 nucleotides: TGCGCCAGCAGCTTAGTCCGAAGCTCCTACAATGAGCAGTTCTTC.

The chain has TRBV27 and TRBJ1-1; D is undetermined. The CDR3 has 13 residues. The germline V and J ends were trimmed by 4 bases and 2 bases, with 8 bases remaining between them. Germline CDR1 and CDR2: MNHEY and SMNVEV (reference sequence). CDR3 sequence reads: CASSSWDNTEAFF. The CDR3 DNA follows: TGTGCCAGCAGTTCTTGGGATAACACTGAAGCTTTCTTT.